The 13 T cell receptor beta chains below all came from one sample that was sequenced in a study of chemoradiotherapy in HPV16-positive cancers. Using immunoSEQ multiplex PCR, the repertoire was profiled, and TCRdb retains in-frame clones only, with some absent. The sample contains roughly 34,000 clones, approximately 90% of which appear only once. The sequencing used blood, collected from a patient who underwent chemoradiotherapy. Receptors originate from a human donor with HPV-associated anogenital cancer.

The chain uses TRBV27 and TRBJ1-1, with D uncertain. This CDR3 contains 12 residues. CDR1 is MNHEY and CDR2 is SMNVEV in the germline V gene (reference sequence). Trimming took off 3 bases at V and 1 base at J, with 3 bases between the two ends. The DNA of the CDR3 is TGTGCCAGCAGTTTTGGGAACACTGAAGCTTTCTTT. Its translation is CASSFGNTEAFF.

The V and J genes are TRBV20-1 and TRBJ1-2; no firm D call. The V end was cut by 5 bases, the J end by 5 bases, with 3 bases between. This CDR3 spans 9 amino acids. Looked up from germline, CDR1 is DFQATT and CDR2 is SNEGSKA (reference sequence). CDR3 coding DNA: TGCAGTGCTGGATATGGCTACACCTTC. It encodes CSAGYGYTF.

This clone was seen more than once but under ten times. This chain links TRBV18 with TRBJ1-2; D perhaps matches TRBD1 (5 bases). V gave up 6 bases and J gave up 8 bases, with 16 bases separating them. CDR3 length: 13 residues. Germline assignment: CDR1 KGHSH and CDR2 LQKENI. This CDR3 is CASSLREDEGYTF. CDR3 DNA sequence: TGTGCCAGCTCTCTCAGGGAGGACGAAGGCTACACCTTC.

This chain uses TRBV5-1 with TRBJ2-5; D may correspond to TRBD1 or TRBD2 (5 bases each). Germline assignment: CDR1 SGHRS and CDR2 YFSETQ. V was shortened by 0 bases and J by 5 bases, with 14 bases between the two germline ends. CDR3 length: 15 amino acids. CDR3 region: CASSLAIGARETQYF. The CDR3 DNA is TGCGCCAGCAGCTTGGCTATCGGGGCGAGGGAGACCCAGTACTTC.

The chain employs TRBV29-1 and TRBJ1-1, with TRBD1 as a possible D gene (5 bases). Germline assignment: CDR1 SQVTM and CDR2 ANQGSEA. This CDR3 has 13 residues. Trimming cost V 6 bases and J 4 bases, with 15 bases left between them. The CDR3 DNA reads TGCAGCGTAAGGGGCTCCCAGTCCACTGAAGCTTTCTTT. This encodes CSVRGSQSTEAFF.

This clone was seen once. The V call is TRBV4-1, the J call TRBJ1-3; tentative D call: TRBD1 (5 bases). Germline CDR1 reads MGHRA; CDR2 reads YSYEKL. V lost 0 bases and J 0 bases, leaving 18 bases between the germline ends. The CDR3 totals 19 residues. CDR3: CASSQDHGGLPDSGNTIYF. CDR3 in DNA: TGCGCCAGCAGCCAAGATCATGGGGGTTTGCCGGACTCTGGAAACACCATATATTTT.

This sequence joins TRBV18 and TRBJ1-1, with 9 bases fitting TRBD1. CDR1 and CDR2 from the germline V gene are KGHSH and LQKENI. The V segment lost 3 bases and the J segment 1 base; nucleotides outside the gene matches: 6. This CDR3 contains 16 residues. The CDR3 DNA reads TGTGCCAGCTCACCTATCCCGGGACAGGGGAACACTGAAGCTTTCTTT. Translation: CASSPIPGQGNTEAFF.

V gene TRBV18 combines with J gene TRBJ2-3, with 9 bases identical to TRBD1. This CDR3 has 14 amino acids. Germline CDR1 is KGHSH and CDR2 is LQKENI. J lost 4 bases, V lost 3 bases, and 2 bases had no gene match. CDR3 nucleotides: TGTGCCAGCTCACCGGGACAGGGCGCAGATACGCAGTATTTT. Protein: CASSPGQGADTQYF. Together with reference TRBV18 and TRBJ2-3, the CDR3 gives the full variable domain: NAGVMQNPRHLVRRRGQEARLRCSPMKGHSHVYWYRQLPEEGLKFMVYLQKENIIDESGMPKERFSAEFPKEGPSILRIQQVVRGDSAAYFCASSPGQGADTQYFGPGTRLTVL.

The V call is TRBV7-6, the J call TRBJ1-1, with TRBD1 matching over 9 bases. V was clipped by 5 bases and J by 2 bases; unmatched bases: 6. Germline-derived CDR1 and CDR2 are SGHVS and FNYEAQ. The CDR3 has 15 residues. The CDR3 DNA reads TGTGCCAGCAGCGCGAGGACAGGGGTAAACACTGAAGCTTTCTTT. It yields the protein CASSARTGVNTEAFF.

This clone occurred a few times. The genes are TRBV6-5 and TRBJ2-7; tentatively, D is TRBD1 (5 bases). This CDR3 region has 15 residues. Germline lookup yields CDR1 MNHEY and CDR2 SVGAGI. Deletions cut 8 bases from V and 4 bases from J, with 21 bases between. Written as DNA, the CDR3 is TGTGCCAGCTCTACCCGTGGGCAGGGTTCTTACGAGCAGTACTTC. It translates to CASSTRGQGSYEQYF.

CDR3 DNA sequence: TGTGCCAGCAGTTCCGGGACAGAAGCAGATACGCAGTATTTT. Amino acid sequence: CASSSGTEADTQYF. This chain links TRBV6-5 with TRBJ2-3; TRBD1 matches at 7 bases. The CDR3 extends over 14 amino acids. V lost 4 bases, J lost 4 bases, and 5 bases stayed unmatched. In germline, CDR1 is MNHEY, CDR2 SVGAGI.

V and J are TRBV11-2 and TRBJ2-7; D may be TRBD1 (6 bases). The CDR3 consists of 17 residues. CDR1 is SGHAT and CDR2 is FQNNGV in the germline V gene. Deletions cut 4 bases from V and 0 bases from J, with 19 bases between. The CDR3 here is CASSSGTLELPSYEQYF. CDR3 DNA sequence: TGTGCCAGCAGCTCCGGGACACTCGAACTCCCCTCCTACGAGCAGTACTTC.

This rearrangement joins TRBV27 to TRBJ1-5, with D possibly matching TRBD1 (5 bases). Trimming removed 3 bases at V and 2 bases at J, with 11 bases between. The CDR3 is 15 residues long. Germline V gene lookup returns CDR1 MNHEY and CDR2 SMNVEV (reference sequence). Written as DNA, the CDR3 is TGTGCCAGCAGTTTTCTCAGGGACGGCAATCAGCCCCAGCATTTT. Its protein is CASSFLRDGNQPQHF.